What follows are 10 T cell receptor beta chains derived from one specimen sequenced in a study of Graves' ophthalmopathy and Graves' hyperthyroidism. As the template, RNA transcripts were used to amplify TCR beta CDR3 regions. An opening RT-PCR round employed HTBI primers and preceded a second-round multiplex PCR. TCRdb reprocessed the multiplex PCR reads via MiXCR and lists one record per CDR3 protein. The table shows 1 million to 1.3 million distinct CDR3 sequences, with about 35% occurring only once. Material for sequencing was peripheral blood or thyroid tissue (not recorded which). Receptor source: an adult man with Graves' hyperthyroidism.

On this clonotype: This may come from a read error, since a much larger clone is one base off. The rearrangement links TRBV12-3 or TRBV12-4 to TRBJ1-6; 9 bases match TRBD1. The CDR3 consists of 17 residues. The DNA for the CDR3 is TGTGCCAGCAGTGAAGCGGGACAGGGTACTGGGAATTTACCCCTCCACTTT. Protein product: CASSEAGQGTGNLPLHF.

This clonotype occurred a few times. The CDR3 bases are TGTGCCAGCAGCGAGACAGGGGTCGCTGAAAAACTGTTTTTT. It codes for CASSETGVAEKLFF. The chain is built from TRBV2 and TRBJ1-4, with 8 bases lining up with TRBD1. Germline V gives CDR1 SNHLY, CDR2 FYNNEI. This CDR3 contains 14 residues. The J segment lost 7 bases and the V segment lost 6 bases, leaving 7 bases of the junction unmatched.

This clonotype was observed a single time. The V and J genes are TRBV7-9 and TRBJ1-2; D gene uncertain. In germline, CDR1 is SEHNR, CDR2 FQNEAQ (reference sequence). The germline V and J ends were trimmed by 5 bases and 0 bases, with 16 bases remaining between them. This CDR3 region has 16 residues. The CDR3 DNA reads TGTGCCAGCAGCCCGACCGTGGCAGCTACTAACTATGGCTACACCTTC. This sequence encodes CASSPTVAATNYGYTF.

V usage is TRBV10-3 and J usage is TRBJ1-2; TRBD1 agrees at 7 bases. This CDR3 comprises 15 residues. The V gene's germline CDR1 is ENHRY and CDR2 SYGVKD. With 0 bases clipped from V and 0 bases from J, the junction kept 1 base outside the gene matches. CDR3 loop: CAISESTGSNYGYTF. The CDR3 DNA follows: TGTGCCATCAGTGAGTCGACAGGGTCTAACTATGGCTACACCTTC.

J is TRBJ2-7 and V is TRBV7-2; 8 bases align to TRBD1. J gave up 4 bases and V 7 bases, and 12 bases lay outside the gene matches. The CDR3 contains 15 residues. Germline V gene data show CDR1 as SGHTA and CDR2 as FQGNSA. The CDR3 protein is CASTRQGKGNYEQYF. The CDR3 coding sequence is TGTGCCAGCACCCGACAGGGGAAGGGCAATTACGAGCAGTACTTC.

The V gene is TRBV12-3 or TRBV12-4, the J gene TRBJ2-5; 10 nucleotides agree with TRBD1. The V segment lost 7 bases and the J segment 6 bases; nucleotides outside the gene matches: 14. The CDR3 totals 16 residues. CDR3 loop: CASTTRPGQGRQTQYF. Here the CDR3 DNA reads TGTGCCAGCACTACCCGACCGGGACAGGGGAGGCAGACCCAGTACTTC.

This clonotype was counted ten times or more. The CDR3 sequence is CASTAQGMEETQYF. The CDR3 nucleotides read TGTGCCAGTACTGCCCAGGGGATGGAAGAGACCCAGTACTTC. This chain links TRBV19 with TRBJ2-5; tentative D call: TRBD1 (6 bases). The length of the CDR3 is 14 residues. Germline V CDR1 and CDR2: LNHDA, SQIVND (reference sequence). Trimming took off 7 bases at V and 3 bases at J, with 15 bases between the two ends.

In this sample, this clonotype turned up many times. The chain joins TRBV19 to TRBJ1-1; D remains unclear. CDR1 and CDR2 (germline): LNHDA, SQIVND (reference sequence). The V end was cut by 3 bases, the J end by 10 bases, with 12 bases between. The CDR3 runs to 12 residues. DNA for the CDR3: TGTGCCAGTAGTATCCGGGGTGGAGGAGCTTTCTTT. Translated, it gives CASSIRGGGAFF.

The V call is TRBV15, the J call TRBJ2-3; TRBD1 aligns across 12 bases. The CDR3 runs 16 residues. Germline V gives CDR1 LNHNV, CDR2 YYDKDF (reference sequence). The V gene end was trimmed by 2 bases and the J gene end by 3 bases; junction bases not matched to a gene: 3. CDR3 sequence: CATSRPGQGATDTQYF. CDR3 coding DNA: TGTGCCACCAGCAGACCGGGACAGGGGGCAACAGATACGCAGTATTTT.

This chain uses TRBV10-3 with TRBJ2-7; 9 nucleotides match TRBD2. CDR1 is ENHRY and CDR2 is SYGVKD in the germline V gene. V lost 10 bases to trimming and J lost 3 bases; unmatched junction nucleotides: 13. CDR3 size: 15 residues. The CDR3 DNA reads as TGTGCCAGCACCTTAGTAGCGGGGGCCGACTACGAGCAGTACTTC. This encodes CASTLVAGADYEQYF.